Given below is one T cell receptor (beta chain) in context. The antigen is unknown. CDR1 and CDR2 from the germline V gene are MNHEY and SMNVEV (reference sequence). The CDR3 is 15 residues long. With 2 bases removed from V and 0 bases from J, the gap between germline ends came to 10 bases. Researchers ran the PCR with 60 Vbeta and 13 Jbeta primers. Assay used: immunoSEQ multiplex PCR; TCRdb lists only in-frame clones, some missing. The table lists roughly 63,000 clones, more than 60% of them singletons, with approximately 24% in the top ten. The data were taken from a study of cytomegalovirus exposure and HLA in healthy donors. Study-wide context: Assignment to the Caucasian-associated ancestry cluster applied to approximately 79% of the approximately 400 genotyped donors. Study-wide results and limits: Trimming of TCR beta V- and J-genes showed a link, identified in a later analysis, to a missense DCLRE1C variant. TCR association rates varied by HLA locus in a later analysis, with DRB1 highest and HLA-C lowest. There were reportedly fewer N-insertions in an Asian-associated ancestry cluster than the approximately 630-donor mean, in a later analysis.

The clonotype comes from a woman in her thirties or forties in good health and CMV-seropositive. What was sequenced was PBMCs. The chain links TRBV27 to TRBJ1-2; D is unclear. In DNA form, the CDR3 reads TGTGCCAGCAGTTTAGGTGACACTGCTAACTATGGCTACACCTTC. Translation gives CASSLGDTANYGYTF.